Listed below are T cell receptor beta chains from one sample, sequenced in a study of blood T cell repertoires in COVID-19. Clones were sequenced by immunoSEQ multiplex PCR, and TCRdb holds only the in-frame ones, with some missing. The sample records fewer than 250,000 clones, around 84% being singletons. Sequenced material: peripheral blood. Receptors originate from a woman over 75 with COVID-19, enrolled during active disease. CDR3s include the opening cysteine and the closing phenylalanine or tryptophan. The D gene is left open where the match is weak. A clone size is listed for some rows: how often the clone was seen (once, few, many), or a class if it is expanded.

D gene | J gene | V gene | clone size | CDR3 DNA | CDR3 protein
NA | TRBJ1-1 | TRBV18 | once | TGTGCCAGCTCAGCGCCGGGGGTGGGGTCAAACACTGAAGCTTTCTTT | CASSAPGVGSNTEAFF
TRBD1 | TRBJ2-7 | TRBV27 | NA | TGTGCCAGTCGCCCCGGGACAGGGGCCTACGAGCAGTACTTC | CASRPGTGAYEQYF
NA | TRBJ1-3 | TRBV3-1/TRBV3-2 | NA | TGTGCCAGCAGCCAAGATCCAGGAAACACCATATATTTT | CASSQDPGNTIYF
TRBD1 | TRBJ1-1 | TRBV29-1 | NA | TGCAGCGTCGGGACAGGGGCGGACACTGAAGCTTTCTTT | CSVGTGADTEAFF
NA | TRBJ1-5 | TRBV7-8 | NA | TGTGCCAGCAGCTTAGACAGTAATCAGCCCCAGCATTTT | CASSLDSNQPQHF
NA | TRBJ1-1 | TRBV5-4 | NA | TGTGCCAGCATCGCGGGGACTGAAGCTTTCTTT | CASIAGTEAFF
NA | TRBJ2-5 | TRBV7-2 | once | TGTGCCAGCAGCTTAGCGGGCGGAGGGCCAGAGACCCAGTACTTC | CASSLAGGGPETQYF
TRBD1 | TRBJ1-1 | TRBV12-3/TRBV12-4 | NA | TGTGCCAGCAGTTCAGAGGGGGCGAGGGAAGCTTTCTTT | CASSSEGAREAFF
NA | TRBJ1-1 | TRBV6-5 | NA | TGTGCCAGCAGTTACTCGAGGGAAGGGATCACTGAAGCTTTCTTT | CASSYSREGITEAFF
TRBD1 | TRBJ2-5 | TRBV25-1 | NA | TGTGCCAGCAGCGAACTCCGGACAGGGGAGGAGACCCAGTACTTC | CASSELRTGEETQYF
NA | TRBJ2-5 | TRBV19 | NA | TGTGCCAGTAGTAGCTCCGGAGCGGAGACCCAGTACTTC | CASSSSGAETQYF
TRBD1 | TRBJ2-1 | TRBV19 | NA | TGTGCCAGCGCCCGGACAGGGCCCTACAATGAGCAGTTCTTC | CASARTGPYNEQFF
TRBD2 | TRBJ2-2 | TRBV7-2 | once | TGTGCCAGCAGCTCCCTAGCGGGGAGAACCGGGGAGCTGTTTTTT | CASSSLAGRTGELFF
TRBD1 | TRBJ1-1 | TRBV12-3/TRBV12-4 | few | TGTGCCAGCAGCCAGGACAGGAGCACTGAAGCTTTCTTT | CASSQDRSTEAFF
NA | TRBJ1-4 | TRBV18 | NA | TGTGCCAGCTCACCACCCGGTCCTAATGAAAAACTGTTTTTT | CASSPPGPNEKLFF
TRBD2 | TRBJ2-1 | TRBV18 | NA | TGTGCCAGCTCACCTTCCTCTAGCGGGGGGGCCAGGAATGAGCAGTTCTTC | CASSPSSSGGARNEQFF